Listed below are T cell receptor beta chains from one sample, sequenced in a study of shared clonotypes between healthy human individuals. The method was immunoSEQ multiplex PCR; TCRdb's version includes in-frame clones alone and lacks a portion of them. The repertoire consists of nearly 1 million clones, with about 80% occurring once and the leading ten covering over 1.3%. The sample comprised memory CD4+ T cells sorted from blood. The source of these receptors is a young man in good health. Both conserved end residues are part of each CDR3. Fields, in order: CDR3 length, V gene, D gene, clone size, J gene, CDR3 protein, CDR3 DNA. A D gene is named only where the DNA matches it firmly. Size is stated for part of the rows, as once, few or many counts, or as a class when the clone is expanded.

14	TRBV6-5	TRBD1	many	TRBJ1-6	CASKKGAFYSPLHF	TGTGCCAGCAAGAAGGGGGCCTTCTATTCACCCCTCCACTTT
16	TRBV7-8	TRBD1	-	TRBJ1-1	CASSLVRGLVGTEAFF	TGTGCCAGCAGCTTGGTGAGGGGGCTAGTTGGCACTGAAGCTTTCTTT
15	TRBV5-1	-	-	TRBJ1-5	CASSAGVMGNQPQHF	TGCGCCAGCAGCGCCGGGGTTATGGGCAATCAGCCCCAGCATTTT
13	TRBV6-5	-	few	TRBJ1-1	CASSRWGRTEAFF	TGTGCCAGCAGCCGGTGGGGACGCACTGAAGCTTTCTTT
12	TRBV2	TRBD1	-	TRBJ2-7	CASSWTGYEQYF	TGTGCCAGCAGTTGGACAGGCTACGAGCAGTACTTC
15	TRBV19	-	-	TRBJ2-1	CASRTEGSSYNEQFF	TGTGCCAGTAGGACCGAGGGTAGCTCCTACAATGAGCAGTTCTTC
14	TRBV2	-	-	TRBJ1-5	CASSATVSNQPQHF	TGTGCCAGCAGTGCTACAGTTAGCAATCAGCCCCAGCATTTT
16	TRBV10-1	TRBD2	once	TRBJ2-2	CASSPLRTSGVGELFF	TGCGCCAGCAGCCCCCTAAGGACTAGCGGAGTAGGGGAGCTGTTTTTT
15	TRBV9	TRBD1	few	TRBJ1-6	CASSVRTGHNSPLHF	TGTGCCAGCAGCGTAAGGACAGGGCATAATTCACCCCTCCACTTT
15	TRBV5-1	TRBD2	-	TRBJ2-3	CASSRDYTSTDTQYF	TGCGCCAGCAGCCGGGACTATACTAGCACAGATACGCAGTATTTT
16	TRBV10-3	-	-	TRBJ1-4	CAISESLGATNEKLFF	TGTGCCATCAGTGAGTCGTTAGGGGCAACTAATGAAAAACTGTTTTTT
14	TRBV6-5	-	-	TRBJ2-7	CASSPLSGAYEQYF	TGTGCCAGCAGTCCCCTTTCGGGGGCCTACGAGCAGTACTTC
14	TRBV19	TRBD1	-	TRBJ1-6	CASSMYGQGQPLHF	TGTGCCAGTAGTATGTACGGACAGGGACAACCCCTCCACTTT
15	TRBV25-1	-	-	TRBJ2-4	CASSSYWTERDIQYF	TGTGCCAGCAGTTCTTACTGGACGGAGCGAGACATTCAGTACTTC
16	TRBV10-3	TRBD1	-	TRBJ1-2	CAISERDRAGTYGYTF	TGTGCCATCAGTGAACGGGACAGGGCGGGGACCTATGGCTACACCTTC
13	TRBV6-6	-	-	TRBJ2-7	CASRNKGAYEQYF	TGTGCCAGCAGGAACAAAGGGGCCTACGAGCAGTACTTC
12	TRBV19	-	few	TRBJ1-2	CASSGENYGYTF	TGTGCCAGTAGTGGGGAAAACTATGGCTACACCTTC
14	TRBV28	-	-	TRBJ2-3	CASSEQASTDTQYF	TGTGCCAGCAGTGAACAGGCTAGCACAGATACGCAGTATTTT
17	TRBV19	-	-	TRBJ2-6	CASSQRTAISGANVLTF	TGTGCCAGTAGTCAGCGGACGGCCATCTCTGGGGCCAACGTCCTGACTTTC
16	TRBV6-5	-	-	TRBJ1-4	CASSYLSRGQAEKLFF	TGTGCCAGCAGTTACCTTTCGCGGGGGCAGGCTGAAAAACTGTTTTTT
13	TRBV2	-	-	TRBJ2-7	CASRMDLTYEQYF	TGTGCCAGCCGAATGGACCTGACCTACGAGCAGTACTTC
14	TRBV6-5	-	-	TRBJ2-7	CASGLETGAYEQYF	TGTGCCAGCGGACTAGAAACAGGGGCCTACGAGCAGTACTTC
13	TRBV2	-	once	TRBJ1-2	CASSTGRDYGYTF	TGTGCCAGCAGTACCGGACGGGACTATGGCTACACCTTC
16	TRBV18	-	once	TRBJ2-1	CASSPPRSSSYNEQFF	TGTGCCAGCTCACCACCCCGGTCCAGCTCCTACAATGAGCAGTTCTTC
17	TRBV11-3	-	-	TRBJ2-6	CASSPGLGESGANVLTF	TGTGCCAGCAGCCCGGGGCTGGGGGAGTCTGGGGCCAACGTCCTGACTTTC
17	TRBV4-1	TRBD1	-	TRBJ1-2	CASSRGGLGQGEGGYTF	TGCGCCAGCAGCCGCGGCGGGCTTGGACAGGGGGAGGGTGGCTACACCTTC
13	TRBV6-5	TRBD1	-	TRBJ1-2	CASSSTGTGGYTF	TGTGCCAGCAGTTCAACCGGGACAGGTGGCTACACCTTC
14	TRBV9	-	few	TRBJ1-4	CASSTGQGNEKLFF	TGTGCCAGCAGCACGGGACAAGGGAATGAAAAACTGTTTTTT
16	TRBV7-9	-	-	TRBJ1-1	CASSLDGRGGQDEAFF	TGTGCCAGCAGCTTAGATGGTAGAGGGGGGCAAGATGAAGCTTTCTTT
15	TRBV6-6	-	-	TRBJ1-6	CASSYPSSYNSPLHF	TGTGCCAGCAGTTACCCCAGCTCCTATAATTCACCCCTCCACTTT
15	TRBV28	-	few	TRBJ2-3	CASSLERPGTDTQYF	TGTGCCAGCAGTTTAGAGAGGCCGGGCACAGATACGCAGTATTTT
13	TRBV5-1	-	-	TRBJ1-4	CASSPGPNEKLFF	TGCGCCAGCAGCCCGGGGCCGAATGAAAAACTGTTTTTT
18	TRBV4-1	-	-	TRBJ2-7	CASSQDGGGRAYRNEQYF	TGCGCCAGCAGCCAAGATGGTGGCGGAAGGGCCTACAGAAACGAGCAGTACTTC
16	TRBV10-1	-	once	TRBJ2-3	CASSEFPGASTDTQYF	TGCGCCAGCAGTGAATTTCCTGGGGCGAGCACAGATACGCAGTATTTT
14	TRBV2	TRBD1	-	TRBJ1-6	CASSEVRGMSPLHF	TGTGCCAGCAGTGAGGTCAGGGGGATGTCACCCCTCCACTTT
15	TRBV28	TRBD1	-	TRBJ1-5	CASSAIDRDNQPQHF	TGTGCCAGCAGCGCAATCGACAGGGACAATCAGCCCCAGCATTTT
15	TRBV11-1	TRBD2	-	TRBJ2-7	CASSRSGGLSYEQYF	TGTGCCAGCAGTCGTAGCGGGGGGCTTTCCTACGAGCAGTACTTC
14	TRBV13	-	-	TRBJ1-4	CASSLWEANEKLFF	TGTGCCAGCAGCTTATGGGAGGCTAATGAAAAACTGTTTTTT
17	TRBV7-6	TRBD2	-	TRBJ2-7	CASSSQSGGRALYEQYF	TGTGCCAGCAGCTCCCAGTCCGGCGGGAGGGCCCTCTACGAGCAGTACTTC
17	TRBV5-1	TRBD1	-	TRBJ2-5	CASSPLGQGTPQETQYF	TGCGCCAGCAGCCCCTTGGGACAGGGAACGCCCCAAGAGACCCAGTACTTC
16	TRBV9	TRBD1	-	TRBJ1-2	CASGWPGQGLSYGYTF	TGTGCCAGCGGATGGCCGGGACAGGGCTTGAGCTATGGCTACACCTTC
13	TRBV2	-	-	TRBJ1-2	CASSENREGGYTF	TGTGCCAGCAGCGAGAACAGGGAGGGTGGCTACACCTTC
16	TRBV4-3	TRBD2	-	TRBJ2-7	CASSRTGTRGAYEQYF	TGCGCCAGCAGCCGAACCGGGACTAGGGGGGCCTACGAGCAGTACTTC
16	TRBV4-3	-	once	TRBJ2-1	CASSQEWGRGYNEQFF	TGCGCCAGCAGCCAAGAATGGGGGCGAGGATACAATGAGCAGTTCTTC
11	TRBV5-1	-	-	TRBJ1-2	CASSLAGVNTF	TGCGCCAGCAGCTTGGCGGGGGTGAACACCTTC
12	TRBV6-6	-	-	TRBJ2-7	CASSYPQMEQYF	TGTGCCAGCAGTTACCCTCAGATGGAGCAGTACTTC
15	TRBV28	-	-	TRBJ2-2	CASSFRLRGTGELFF	TGTGCCAGCAGTTTTCGGCTAAGGGGCACCGGGGAGCTGTTTTTT
15	TRBV6-1	-	few	TRBJ1-1	CASSEWGPKGTEAFF	TGTGCCAGCAGTGAATGGGGCCCAAAGGGCACTGAAGCTTTCTTT
13	TRBV10-3	-	-	TRBJ2-2	CAIGGLGPGELFF	TGTGCCATCGGGGGGTTGGGACCCGGGGAGCTGTTTTTT
16	TRBV15	TRBD2	-	TRBJ2-3	CATSRRLAGVGYTQYF	TGTGCCACCAGCAGACGACTAGCGGGAGTGGGGTATACGCAGTATTTT
14	TRBV6-1	TRBD1	-	TRBJ2-5	CASGTLGQGETQYF	TGTGCCAGTGGGACGTTGGGACAGGGGGAGACCCAGTACTTC
15	TRBV5-1	-	-	TRBJ2-7	CASSLAPASSYEQYF	TGCGCCAGCAGCTTGGCGCCAGCAAGCTCCTACGAGCAGTACTTC
15	TRBV27	TRBD1	-	TRBJ1-4	CASSSGQGSFEKLFF	TGTGCCAGCAGTAGCGGACAGGGGAGTTTTGAAAAACTGTTTTTT
16	TRBV11-2	TRBD1	-	TRBJ1-1	CASSSGQGAIDTEAFF	TGTGCCAGCAGCTCCGGACAGGGGGCGATTGACACTGAAGCTTTCTTT
12	TRBV6-5	-	-	TRBJ1-1	CASSYRQSEAFF	TGTGCCAGCAGTTACCGACAGTCGGAAGCTTTCTTT
14	TRBV15	-	-	TRBJ1-5	CATSRAQGGQPQHF	TGTGCCACCAGCAGAGCACAGGGAGGTCAGCCCCAGCATTTT
15	TRBV11-2	-	-	TRBJ1-3	CASSFPGGSGNTIYF	TGTGCCAGCAGCTTCCCCGGGGGCTCGGGAAACACCATATATTTT
17	TRBV2	TRBD1	once	TRBJ1-6	CASSAQGQSTYNSPLHF	TGTGCCAGCAGTGCCCAGGGACAGAGTACCTATAATTCACCCCTCCACTTT
17	TRBV15	-	-	TRBJ2-1	CATSREGAGAGYNEQFF	TGTGCCACCAGCAGAGAAGGGGCAGGGGCGGGGTACAATGAGCAGTTCTTC